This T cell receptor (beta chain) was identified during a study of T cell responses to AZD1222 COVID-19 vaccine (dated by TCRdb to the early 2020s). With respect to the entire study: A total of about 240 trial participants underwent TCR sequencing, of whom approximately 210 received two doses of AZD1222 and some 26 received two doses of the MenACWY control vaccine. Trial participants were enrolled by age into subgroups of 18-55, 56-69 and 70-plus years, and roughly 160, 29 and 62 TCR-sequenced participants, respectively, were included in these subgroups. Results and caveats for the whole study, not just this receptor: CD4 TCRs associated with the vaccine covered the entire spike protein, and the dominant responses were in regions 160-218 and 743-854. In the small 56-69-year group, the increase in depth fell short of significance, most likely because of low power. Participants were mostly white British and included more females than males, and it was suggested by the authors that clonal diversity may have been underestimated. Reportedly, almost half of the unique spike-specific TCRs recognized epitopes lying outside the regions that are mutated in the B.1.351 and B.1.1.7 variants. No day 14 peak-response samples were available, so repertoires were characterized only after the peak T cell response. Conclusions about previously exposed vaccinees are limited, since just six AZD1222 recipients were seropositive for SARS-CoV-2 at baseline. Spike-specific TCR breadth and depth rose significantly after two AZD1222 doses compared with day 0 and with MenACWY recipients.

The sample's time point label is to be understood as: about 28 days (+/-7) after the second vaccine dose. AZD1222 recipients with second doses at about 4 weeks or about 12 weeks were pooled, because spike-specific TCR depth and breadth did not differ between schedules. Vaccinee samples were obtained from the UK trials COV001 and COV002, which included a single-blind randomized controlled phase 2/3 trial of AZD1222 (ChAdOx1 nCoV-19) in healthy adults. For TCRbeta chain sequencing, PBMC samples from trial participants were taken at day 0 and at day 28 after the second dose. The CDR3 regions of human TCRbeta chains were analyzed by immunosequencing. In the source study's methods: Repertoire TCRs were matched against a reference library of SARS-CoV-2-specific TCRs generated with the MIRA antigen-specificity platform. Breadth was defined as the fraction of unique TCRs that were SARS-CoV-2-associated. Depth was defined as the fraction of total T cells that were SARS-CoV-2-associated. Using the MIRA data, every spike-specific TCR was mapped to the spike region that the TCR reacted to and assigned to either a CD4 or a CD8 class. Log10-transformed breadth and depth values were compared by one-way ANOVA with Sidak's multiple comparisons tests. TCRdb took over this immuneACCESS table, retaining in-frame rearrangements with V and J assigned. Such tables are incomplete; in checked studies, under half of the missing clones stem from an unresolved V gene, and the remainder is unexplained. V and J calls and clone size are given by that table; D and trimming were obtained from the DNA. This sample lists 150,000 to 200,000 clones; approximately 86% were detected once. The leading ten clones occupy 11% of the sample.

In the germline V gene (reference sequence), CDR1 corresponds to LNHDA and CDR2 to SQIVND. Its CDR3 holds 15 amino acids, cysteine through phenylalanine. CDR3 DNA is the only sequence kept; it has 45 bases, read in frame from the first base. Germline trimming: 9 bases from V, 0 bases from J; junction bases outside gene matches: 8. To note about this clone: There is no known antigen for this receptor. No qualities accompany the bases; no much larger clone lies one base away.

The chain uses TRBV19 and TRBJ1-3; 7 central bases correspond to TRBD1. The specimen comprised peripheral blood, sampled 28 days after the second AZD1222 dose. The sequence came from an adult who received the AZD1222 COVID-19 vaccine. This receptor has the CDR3 CASTEGAGSGNTIYF. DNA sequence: TGTGCCAGCACTGAGGGGGCAGGCTCTGGAAACACCATATATTTT.